The source of this T cell receptor (beta chain) is a study of blood T cells in healthy people across ages. The V and J ends lost 0 bases and 6 bases respectively, with 9 bases between them. The CDR3 length is 13 residues. From germline, CDR1 is LGHNA and CDR2 YSLEER. The donors, all healthy, were Caucasians living in Russia, aged about 6 to 100. Every sample gave at least 6 micrograms of total RNA when it was extracted. Then a second PCR, running about 6 to 11 cycles, was carried out with a sample-barcoded 5' primer and a J-beta primer mix. From the 5' RACE reads, TCRdb called clonotypes with MiXCR, one entry per CDR3 protein. The sample has roughly 1,800,000 distinct CDR3 sequences, about 50% seen once.

The chain couples TRBV4-3 to TRBJ2-7; D gene ambiguous. Sequences were obtained from blood. This receptor was identified in a woman aged 40-49 years in good health. This CDR3 reads CASSQDSTGEQYF. The CDR3 DNA is TGCGCCAGCAGCCAAGATTCGACTGGCGAGCAGTACTTC.